This is a list of T cell receptor beta chains from one sample in a study of cytomegalovirus exposure and HLA in healthy donors. Profiling relied on immunoSEQ multiplex PCR, and the TCRdb table lists in-frame clones only, not all of them. The table has 100,000 to 150,000 clones, about three quarters seen once. Sequenced sample: PBMCs. All receptors come from a woman in her 40s in good health and CMV-seronegative. Each CDR3 is given with its conserved first and last residue. The order of the fields is V gene, clone size, D gene, J gene, CDR3 length, CDR3 DNA, CDR3 protein. D genes are given only for firm matches. Size values are once, few and many counts, or a class for expanded clones, and some rows have none.

TRBV18,.,TRBD1,TRBJ1-3,16,TGTGCCAGCTCACCCTCGACAGGGCCGACTGGAAACACCATATATTTT,CASSPSTGPTGNTIYF
TRBV7-2,.,TRBD2,TRBJ2-7,15,TGTGCCAGCAGCTTCCGAGCGGGAGGGCCCTACGAGCAGTACTTC,CASSFRAGGPYEQYF
TRBV19,.,.,TRBJ2-1,14,TGTGCCAGTAGTATAGATGCCACTAGAGCTGAGCAGTTCTTC,CASSIDATRAEQFF
TRBV5-1,.,.,TRBJ2-1,15,TGCGCCAGCAGCTTGGGGGGAGGCTGGAACAATGAGCAGTTCTTC,CASSLGGGWNNEQFF
TRBV6-1,.,.,TRBJ2-7,15,TGTGCCAGCAATAATGGGGCCCTCAGCAGTTACGAGCAGTACTTC,CASNNGALSSYEQYF
TRBV11-3,few,.,TRBJ1-1,14,TGTGCCAGCAGCTCGGGCCCCGGGGACACTGAAGCTTTCTTT,CASSSGPGDTEAFF
TRBV27,.,TRBD1,TRBJ1-5,15,TGTGCCAGCAGGAACAGGGGGCCGAGCAATCAGCCCCAGCATTTT,CASRNRGPSNQPQHF
TRBV5-5,.,TRBD1,TRBJ2-1,13,TGTGCCAGCAGTCAGGGGGCGGCGAATGAGCAGTTCTTC,CASSQGAANEQFF
TRBV10-2,.,.,TRBJ2-2,15,TGCGCCAGCAGGAATCCGGGAGAAGTCACCGGGGAGCTGTTTTTT,CASRNPGEVTGELFF
TRBV14,.,.,TRBJ1-1,13,TGTGCCAGCAGCCCCCGACAGGTGGGGGAAGCTTTCTTT,CASSPRQVGEAFF
TRBV10-2,.,.,TRBJ1-2,16,TGCGCCAGCAGTGAGCGAGGACAAGTTCCTAACTATGGCTACACCTTC,CASSERGQVPNYGYTF
TRBV5-4,.,TRBD1,TRBJ1-2,16,TGTGCCAGCAGCTCGGGACAGGGGGAAGGGGACTATGGCTACACCTTC,CASSSGQGEGDYGYTF
TRBV20-1,.,.,TRBJ2-7,11,TGCAGTGCTACCCAGGGCAACGAGCAGTACTTC,CSATQGNEQYF
TRBV7-9,once,TRBD1,TRBJ2-2,14,TGTGCCAGCAGTGGGACAGGAGCTTTTGGGGAGCTGTTTTTT,CASSGTGAFGELFF
TRBV7-9,.,.,TRBJ1-1,14,TGTGCCAGCAGCTTAGATCAGGGAAGGGCTGAAGCTTTCTTT,CASSLDQGRAEAFF
TRBV28,.,TRBD2,TRBJ2-7,17,TGTGCCAGCAGCACACGGGGGGGTGGCTTTCGGTCCTACGAGCAGTACTTC,CASSTRGGGFRSYEQYF
TRBV5-1,.,TRBD2,TRBJ2-5,15,TGCGCCAGCAGCTTCCTAGCGGGAGGGCAGGAGACCCAGTACTTC,CASSFLAGGQETQYF
TRBV11-2,.,.,TRBJ2-3,16,TGTGCCAGCAGCACCAGAGGAGGCGGACGCACAGATACGCAGTATTTT,CASSTRGGGRTDTQYF
TRBV28,.,.,TRBJ1-5,12,TGTGCCAGCAGTTTATTCCGGCAGCCCCAGCATTTT,CASSLFRQPQHF
TRBV29-1,few,TRBD1,TRBJ2-2,15,TGCAGCGCCCCACAGGGGTCGGGTGGGACCGGGGAGCTGTTTTTT,CSAPQGSGGTGELFF
TRBV4-1,.,TRBD1,TRBJ1-5,15,TGCGCCAGCAGCGGCCGGGACAGGGAAGACCAGCCCCAGCATTTT,CASSGRDREDQPQHF
TRBV10-3,.,TRBD2,TRBJ2-3,15,TGTGCCACCAAGACTAGCGTAACTAGCACAGATACGCAGTATTTT,CATKTSVTSTDTQYF
TRBV9,few,.,TRBJ2-1,14,TGTGCCAGCAGCGTAACCGGGAGTGACAATGAGCAGTTCTTC,CASSVTGSDNEQFF
TRBV19,.,TRBD2,TRBJ2-3,16,TGTGCCACCAAACCGGGACTAGCGAAGAGCACAGATACGCAGTATTTT,CATKPGLAKSTDTQYF
TRBV19,.,TRBD2,TRBJ2-7,17,TGTGCCAGTAGTTTTGCGACCCCACGGGGGGGGTCCTACGAGCAGTACTTC,CASSFATPRGGSYEQYF
TRBV5-1,.,.,TRBJ2-1,13,TGCGCCAGCAGCTTGGGCGGATACAATGAGCAGTTCTTC,CASSLGGYNEQFF
TRBV28,.,TRBD2,TRBJ2-7,15,TGTGCCAGCAGTTTTCCTAGCGGGACGTCCTACGAGCAGTACTTC,CASSFPSGTSYEQYF
TRBV11-2,few,.,TRBJ1-1,15,TGTGCCAGCAGCTTCGTGGCGGGGAAGGAGGCTGAAGCTTTCTTT,CASSFVAGKEAEAFF
TRBV30,.,.,TRBJ2-7,14,TGTGCCTGGAGTGTACGCTCAGGGGAGTACGAGCAGTACTTC,CAWSVRSGEYEQYF
TRBV15,.,.,TRBJ2-7,14,TGTGCCACCAGCCTATGGCGGGGCTACTACGAGCAGTACTTC,CATSLWRGYYEQYF
TRBV6-5,.,.,TRBJ2-7,13,TGTGCCAGCAGTTACGGTGGCCCCTACGAGCAGTACTTC,CASSYGGPYEQYF
TRBV28,.,.,TRBJ2-3,17,TGTGCCAGCAGCCCCCCCGGTGGGCGGGGAGGCTCAGATACGCAGTATTTT,CASSPPGGRGGSDTQYF
TRBV28,.,TRBD1,TRBJ2-6,12,TGTGCCAGCAGTTCGACAGGGAACGGCCTGACTTTC,CASSSTGNGLTF
TRBV6-5,few,TRBD1,TRBJ2-3,12,TGTGCCAGCAGCCGACAGGGGGATACGCAGTATTTT,CASSRQGDTQYF
TRBV5-6,.,TRBD1,TRBJ2-7,15,TGTGCCAGTAGCGGGTTGGGACAGGGTGGGAACGAGCAGTACTTC,CASSGLGQGGNEQYF
TRBV2,.,.,TRBJ2-1,14,TGTGCCAGCTCCGACAGGCCTACCTACAATGAGCAGTTCTTC,CASSDRPTYNEQFF
TRBV2,.,TRBD1,TRBJ2-7,15,TGTGCCAGCAGTGAAGGTCCGGACAGGGGGAGCGAGCAGTACTTC,CASSEGPDRGSEQYF
TRBV28,.,TRBD1,TRBJ1-2,14,TGTGCCAGCAGCTCCGCGGACAGGGTGAATGGCTACACCTTC,CASSSADRVNGYTF
TRBV9,.,.,TRBJ1-3,12,TGTGCCAGTTCGGTCTCTGGAAACACCATATATTTT,CASSVSGNTIYF
TRBV7-6,.,.,TRBJ2-5,15,TGTGCCAGCAGCTTACGTCAGGGAGGTCAAGAGACCCAGTACTTC,CASSLRQGGQETQYF
TRBV7-8,.,.,TRBJ2-7,15,TGTGCCAGCAGCGCGGCCCCAGGAGGCTCCTACGAGCAGTACTTC,CASSAAPGGSYEQYF
TRBV7-2,.,TRBD2,TRBJ2-5,17,TGTGCCAGCAGCTCCCATTTGTCGCGGGAGGGCCGAGAGACCCAGTACTTC,CASSSHLSREGRETQYF
TRBV5-1,.,.,TRBJ1-4,14,TGCGCCAGCAGCTTGGGCGGGGGCGGAGAAAAACTGTTTTTT,CASSLGGGGEKLFF
TRBV5-1,.,TRBD1,TRBJ2-5,14,TGCGCCAGCAGCTTAGGGACAGGGGAAGAGACCCAGTACTTC,CASSLGTGEETQYF
TRBV29-1,few,.,TRBJ2-3,15,TGCAGCGTTGAAGGCGAAAGTCAGGACACAGATACGCAGTATTTT,CSVEGESQDTDTQYF
TRBV7-9,.,TRBD2,TRBJ2-5,16,TGTGCCAGCAGCTTAGGCGCTAGCGGGGTACAAGAGACCCAGTACTTC,CASSLGASGVQETQYF
TRBV11-2,.,TRBD2,TRBJ2-3,14,TGTGCCAGCAGCCGGGGGGGAGGCACAGATACGCAGTATTTT,CASSRGGGTDTQYF
TRBV4-3,.,.,TRBJ2-1,14,TGCGCCAGCAGCCCCTCTAGCAAAGGACATGAGCAGTTCTTC,CASSPSSKGHEQFF
TRBV19,.,TRBD2,TRBJ2-3,16,TGTGCCAGTAGTACCCGGACTAGCGGTATCACAGATACGCAGTATTTT,CASSTRTSGITDTQYF
TRBV19,.,.,TRBJ1-1,12,TGTGCCAGTACGAACGACCGGACAGAAGCTTTCTTT,CASTNDRTEAFF
TRBV4-3,.,TRBD2,TRBJ2-4,16,TGCGCCAGCAGCCACTCGATTACTAGCGATGGAGACATTCAGTACTTC,CASSHSITSDGDIQYF
TRBV19,once,.,TRBJ1-1,11,TGTGCCAGTAGCCCGGGCACTGAAGCTTTCTTT,CASSPGTEAFF
TRBV9,.,TRBD1,TRBJ2-3,16,TGTGCCAGCAGCTCGACGACAGGGGCCTACACAGATACGCAGTATTTT,CASSSTTGAYTDTQYF